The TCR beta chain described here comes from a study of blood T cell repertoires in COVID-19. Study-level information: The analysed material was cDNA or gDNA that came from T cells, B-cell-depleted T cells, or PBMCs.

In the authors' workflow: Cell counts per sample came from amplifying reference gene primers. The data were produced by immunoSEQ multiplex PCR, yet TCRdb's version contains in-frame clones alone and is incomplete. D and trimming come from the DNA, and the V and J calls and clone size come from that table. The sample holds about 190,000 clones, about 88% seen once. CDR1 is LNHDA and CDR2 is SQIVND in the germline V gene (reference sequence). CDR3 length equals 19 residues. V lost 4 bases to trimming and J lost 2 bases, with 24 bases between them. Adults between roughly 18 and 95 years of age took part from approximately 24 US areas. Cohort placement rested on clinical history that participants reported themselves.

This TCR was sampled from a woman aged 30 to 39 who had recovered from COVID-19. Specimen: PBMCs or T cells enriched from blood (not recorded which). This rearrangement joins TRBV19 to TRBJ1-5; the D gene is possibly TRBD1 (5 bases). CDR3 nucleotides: TGTGCCAGTAGTAGGGTAGGGGCCTTCCCCAACCAGGGCAATCAGCCCCAGCATTTT. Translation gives CASSRVGAFPNQGNQPQHF.